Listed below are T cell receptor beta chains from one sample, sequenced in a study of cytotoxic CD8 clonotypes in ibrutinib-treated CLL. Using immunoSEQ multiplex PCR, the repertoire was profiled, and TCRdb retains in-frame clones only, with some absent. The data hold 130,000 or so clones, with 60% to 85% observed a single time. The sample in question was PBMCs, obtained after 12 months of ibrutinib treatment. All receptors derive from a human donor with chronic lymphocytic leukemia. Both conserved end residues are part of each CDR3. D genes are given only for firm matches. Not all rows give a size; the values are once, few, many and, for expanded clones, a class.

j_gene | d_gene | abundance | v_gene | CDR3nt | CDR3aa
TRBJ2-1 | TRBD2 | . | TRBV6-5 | TGTGCCAGCAGTTACTCGACTAGCGGGGATGAGCAGTTCTTC | CASSYSTSGDEQFF
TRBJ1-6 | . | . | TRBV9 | TGTGCCAGCAGCTTAGGACAGCTTAATTCACCCCTCCACTTT | CASSLGQLNSPLHF
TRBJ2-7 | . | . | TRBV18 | TGTGCCAGCTCACCACGGGGGTACGAGCAGTACTTC | CASSPRGYEQYF
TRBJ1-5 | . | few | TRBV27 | TGTGCCAGCGGACGTGACAGGACTCAGCCCCAGCATTTT | CASGRDRTQPQHF
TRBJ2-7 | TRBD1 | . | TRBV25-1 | TGTGCCAGCAGTGACCCGGGACAGACCTACGAGCAGTACTTC | CASSDPGQTYEQYF
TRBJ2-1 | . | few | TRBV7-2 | TGTGCCAGCAGTGGGGGACGGAGCTCCTACAATGAGCAGTTCTTC | CASSGGRSSYNEQFF
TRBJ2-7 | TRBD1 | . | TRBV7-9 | TGTGCCAGCAGCGGGACAGGGGGAGCTTACGAGCAGTACTTC | CASSGTGGAYEQYF
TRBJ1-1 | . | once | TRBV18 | TGTGCCAGCTCACCACAGGTAAACACTGAAGCTTTCTTT | CASSPQVNTEAFF
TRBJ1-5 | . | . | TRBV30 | TGTGCCTGGAGTGGGGGGGGTGGCCCCCAGCATTTT | CAWSGGGGPQHF
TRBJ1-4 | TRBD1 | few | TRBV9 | TGTGCCAGCAGCCTTGGGACAGATGCAACTAATGAAAAACTGTTTTTT | CASSLGTDATNEKLFF
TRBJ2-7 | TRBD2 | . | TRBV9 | TGTGCCAGCAGCCCTACGGGACTAGAGAACTACGAGCAGTACTTC | CASSPTGLENYEQYF
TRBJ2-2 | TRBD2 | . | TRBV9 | TGTGCCAGCAGCCCCCGCCCGGGACTAGCGTCCGGGGAGCTGTTTTTT | CASSPRPGLASGELFF
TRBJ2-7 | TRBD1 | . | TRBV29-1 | TGCAGCGTTCCGGGACAGGGGACCTACGAGCAGTACTTC | CSVPGQGTYEQYF
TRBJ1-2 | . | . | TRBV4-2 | TGTGCCAGCAGCCACCCGGAGGGGGGCACCTATGGCTACACCTTC | CASSHPEGGTYGYTF
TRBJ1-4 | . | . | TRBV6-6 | TGTGCCAGCAGTCAGGACCGTGCCGGATGGCTGTTTTTT | CASSQDRAGWLFF
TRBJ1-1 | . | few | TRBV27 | TGTGCCAGCACTATGCCGGGACTGGGCACTGAAGCTTTCTTT | CASTMPGLGTEAFF
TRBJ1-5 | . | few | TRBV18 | TGTGCCAGCTCAAAAGGGGAGAATCAGCCCCAGCATTTT | CASSKGENQPQHF
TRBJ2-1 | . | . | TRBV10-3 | TGTGCCATCAGTGATTCAAATCATTACAATGAGCAGTTCTTC | CAISDSNHYNEQFF
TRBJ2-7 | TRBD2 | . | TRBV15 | TGTGCCACCAGCAGAGATCTAGCGGGAGTTGGCGAGCAGTACTTC | CATSRDLAGVGEQYF
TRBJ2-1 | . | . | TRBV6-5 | TGTGCCAGCAGACAGACTAGGTTCCATGAGCAGTTCTTC | CASRQTRFHEQFF
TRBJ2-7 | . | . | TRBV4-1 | TGCGCCAGCAGCCACACAGGCTCCTACGAGCAGTACTTC | CASSHTGSYEQYF
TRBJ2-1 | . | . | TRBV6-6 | TGTGCCAGCTCCAGAGGCCAGGGTCTATTACACAATGAGCAGTTCTTC | CASSRGQGLLHNEQFF
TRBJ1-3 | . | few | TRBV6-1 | TGTGCCAGCAGTGAAGCGCTTGGGACTGGAAACACCATATATTTT | CASSEALGTGNTIYF
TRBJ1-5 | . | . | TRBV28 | TGTGCCAGCACCCAACGGGGTCGGGGCAATCAGCCCCAGCATTTT | CASTQRGRGNQPQHF
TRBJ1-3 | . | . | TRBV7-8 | TGTGCCAGCAGTTCAACAGGGAACTCTGGAAACACCATATATTTT | CASSSTGNSGNTIYF
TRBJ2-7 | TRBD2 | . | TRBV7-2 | TGTGCCAGCAGCCTACGACTCCTTACTAGCGGGAGGTCCTACGAGCAGTACTTC | CASSLRLLTSGRSYEQYF
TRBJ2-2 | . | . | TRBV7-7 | TGTGCCAGCAGCTTTGGTGAAACCGGGGAGCTGTTTTTT | CASSFGETGELFF
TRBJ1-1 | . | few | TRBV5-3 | TGTGCCAGAAGCCCGATGAACACTGAAGCTTTCTTT | CARSPMNTEAFF
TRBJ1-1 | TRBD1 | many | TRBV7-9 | TGTGCCAGCAGCTCGACAGGGGTAAACACTGAAGCTTTCTTT | CASSSTGVNTEAFF
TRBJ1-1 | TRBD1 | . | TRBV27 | TGCGCCAGCAGTTTGGGACAGGGGAACACTGAAGCTTTCTTT | CASSLGQGNTEAFF
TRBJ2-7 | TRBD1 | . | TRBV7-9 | TGTGCCAGCAGCTTAGCAGGACAGGGGAAGTACGAGCAGTACTTC | CASSLAGQGKYEQYF
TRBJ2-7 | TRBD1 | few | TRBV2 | TGTGCCAGCAGTGAATTCAGGGGGCGATTCCACGAGCAGTACTTC | CASSEFRGRFHEQYF
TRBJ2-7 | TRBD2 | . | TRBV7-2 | TGTGCCAGCAGCGGACGACTAGCGGCCACCTCCTACGAGCAGTACTTC | CASSGRLAATSYEQYF
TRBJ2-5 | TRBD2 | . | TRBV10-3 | TGTGCCATCAGGAAGACTAGCGGGGGAGAGACCCAGTACTTC | CAIRKTSGGETQYF
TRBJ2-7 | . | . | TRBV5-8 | TGTGCCAGCAGGGCGGTCGGCGAGCAGTACTTC | CASRAVGEQYF
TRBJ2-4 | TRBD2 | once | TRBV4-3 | TGCGCCAGCAGCCAAGAGTCGCTAGCGGGTACCAAAAACATTCAGTACTTC | CASSQESLAGTKNIQYF
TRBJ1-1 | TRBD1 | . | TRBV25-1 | TGTGCCAGCAGTGAATATATGGGCGGGACAGGGAGTACTGAAGCTTTCTTT | CASSEYMGGTGSTEAFF
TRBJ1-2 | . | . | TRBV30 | TGTGCCTCACACCTTAACTATGGCTACACCTTC | CASHLNYGYTF
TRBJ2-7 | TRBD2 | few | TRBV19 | TGTGCCAGTAGTACCCGGACTAGCGGGAGCTACGAGCAGTACTTC | CASSTRTSGSYEQYF
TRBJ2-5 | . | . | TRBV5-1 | TGCGCCAGCAGCTTGAAAGTCCTACAGGTGAGAGAAGAGACCCAGTACTTC | CASSLKVLQVREETQYF
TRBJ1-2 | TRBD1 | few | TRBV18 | TGTGCCAGCTCACCCCTACGGACAGGGGCCGATTCTAACTATGGCTACACCTTC | CASSPLRTGADSNYGYTF
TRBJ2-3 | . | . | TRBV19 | TGTGCCAGTAGTAGAGGGATCCCCCACACAGATACGCAGTATTTT | CASSRGIPHTDTQYF
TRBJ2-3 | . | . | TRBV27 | TGTGCCAGCAGTTTGGGGGCTAGCGGTACAGATACGCAGTATTTT | CASSLGASGTDTQYF
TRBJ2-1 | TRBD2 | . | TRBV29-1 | TGCAGCGTTGTCCCTTTGACTAGCGGGGGATCCTACAATGAGCAGTTCTTC | CSVVPLTSGGSYNEQFF
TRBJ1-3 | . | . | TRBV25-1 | TGTGCCAGCAGTACTGGAAACACCATATATTTT | CASSTGNTIYF
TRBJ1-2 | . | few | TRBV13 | TGTGCCAGCAGCAAGAGGGGACCTGGCTACACCTTC | CASSKRGPGYTF
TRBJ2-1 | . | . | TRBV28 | TGTGCCAGCCAAGGGGGACTACTTTACAATGAGCAGTTCTTC | CASQGGLLYNEQFF
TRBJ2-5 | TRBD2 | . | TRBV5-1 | TGCGCCAGCAGCTCCGGACTAGAGGGACAAGAGACCCAGTACTTC | CASSSGLEGQETQYF